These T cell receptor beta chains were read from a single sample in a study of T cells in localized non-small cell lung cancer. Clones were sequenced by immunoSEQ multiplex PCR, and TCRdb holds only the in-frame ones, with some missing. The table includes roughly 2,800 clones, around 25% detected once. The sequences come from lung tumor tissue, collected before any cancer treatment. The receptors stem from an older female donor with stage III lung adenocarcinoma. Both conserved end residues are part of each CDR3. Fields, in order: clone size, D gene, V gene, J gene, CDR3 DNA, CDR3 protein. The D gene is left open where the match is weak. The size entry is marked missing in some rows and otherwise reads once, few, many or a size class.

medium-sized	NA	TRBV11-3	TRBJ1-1	TGTGCCAGCAGCTTAGGGACGGTCCGGAGTGAAGCTTTCTTT	CASSLGTVRSEAFF
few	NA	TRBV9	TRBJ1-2	TGTGCCAGCAGCGTAGATGAGGGTTTCTATGGCTACACCTTC	CASSVDEGFYGYTF
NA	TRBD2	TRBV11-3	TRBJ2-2	TGTGCCAGCAGCCGACGGGGACTAGCGGGGTACACCGGGGAGCTGTTTTTT	CASSRRGLAGYTGELFF
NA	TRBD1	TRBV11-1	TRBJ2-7	TGTGCCAGCAGCTTCGAATCCGGACAGGGGGCGAGGGAGCAGTACTTC	CASSFESGQGAREQYF
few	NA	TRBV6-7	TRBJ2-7	TGTGCCAGCAGTTGGGCGTACGAGCAGTACTTC	CASSWAYEQYF
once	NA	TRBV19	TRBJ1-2	TGTGCCAGTAGTGCCGGACACCTCTATGGCTACACCTTC	CASSAGHLYGYTF
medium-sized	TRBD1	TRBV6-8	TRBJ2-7	TGTGCCAGCAACTCGCCGGGACAGGGTATTTACGAGCAGTACTTC	CASNSPGQGIYEQYF
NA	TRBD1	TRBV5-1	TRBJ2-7	TGCGCCAGCAGCTTGGGAGGGACAGGGGACCGCGAGCAGTACTTC	CASSLGGTGDREQYF
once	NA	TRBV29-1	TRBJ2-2	TGCAGCGTCGGCAGGAACACCGGGGAGCTGTTTTTT	CSVGRNTGELFF
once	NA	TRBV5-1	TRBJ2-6	TGCGCCAGCAGCTCGGACGGGTCTGGGGCCAACGTCCTGACTTTC	CASSSDGSGANVLTF
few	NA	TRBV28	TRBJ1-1	TGTGCCAGCAGCCTACTTCCGGGGGATTCAACGTCTGAAGCTTTCTTT	CASSLLPGDSTSEAFF
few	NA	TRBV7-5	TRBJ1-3	TGTGCCAGCAGCTTGGATATTTCCGGAAACACCATATATTTT	CASSLDISGNTIYF
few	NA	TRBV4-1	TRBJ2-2	TGCGCCAGCAGCCTCCAGATAAACACCGGGGAGCTGTTTTTT	CASSLQINTGELFF
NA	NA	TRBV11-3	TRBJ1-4	TGTGCCAGCAGCTTAGGCTCTCTAGCGGCTAATGAAAAACTGTTTTTT	CASSLGSLAANEKLFF
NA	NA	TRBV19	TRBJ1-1	TGTGCCAGTAGTATAGGCGGGGGTCACATGAACACTGAAGCTTTCTTT	CASSIGGGHMNTEAFF
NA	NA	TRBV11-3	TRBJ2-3	TGTGCCAGCAGCTCCGGCCCGGACTCCCAGAGGCAGTATTTT	CASSSGPDSQRQYF
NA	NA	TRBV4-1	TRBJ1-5	TGCGCCAGCAGCCAAGATCTTTGGCAGAGAGGGCATCAGCCCCAGCATTTT	CASSQDLWQRGHQPQHF
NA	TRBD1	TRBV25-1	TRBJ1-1	TGTGCCAGCGGGCGACAGGGTGGGAACACTGAAGCTTTCTTT	CASGRQGGNTEAFF
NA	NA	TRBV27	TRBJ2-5	TGTGCCAGCAGTTTAGCGGGTGAGACCCAGTACTTC	CASSLAGETQYF
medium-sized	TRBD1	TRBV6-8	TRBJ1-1	TGTGCCAGCAGTTATCAGGGGGCCGCTGAAGCTTTCTTT	CASSYQGAAEAFF
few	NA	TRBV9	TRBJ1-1	TGTGCCAGCAGCGTTGAGGTCCGGAACACTGAAGCTTTCTTT	CASSVEVRNTEAFF
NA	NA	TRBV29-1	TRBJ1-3	TGCAGCGTTTGGACAGCTGGAAACACCATATATTTT	CSVWTAGNTIYF
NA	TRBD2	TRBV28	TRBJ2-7	TGTGCCAGCAGTTTATTGACTAGCGGGGGGGCTTACGAGCGGTACTTC	CASSLLTSGGAYERYF
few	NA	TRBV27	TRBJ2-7	TGTGCCAGCAGGGAGAGGGGCTCAAGCTCCTACGAGCAGTACTTC	CASRERGSSSYEQYF
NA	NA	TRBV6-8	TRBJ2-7	TGTGCCAGCAGTGCTACGAGGGGGGGGCTCGAGCAGTACTTC	CASSATRGGLEQYF
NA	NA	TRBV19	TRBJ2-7	TGTGCCAGTAGTCGGGCCCCATCGACCGAGCAGTACTTC	CASSRAPSTEQYF
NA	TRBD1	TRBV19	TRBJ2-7	TGTGCCAGCCAGGACAGGGCGTCATACGAGCAGTACTTC	CASQDRASYEQYF
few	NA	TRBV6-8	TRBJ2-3	TGTGCCAGCAGCGACGGGGGCCTCACAGATACGCAGTATTTT	CASSDGGLTDTQYF